The clone carrying this T cell receptor beta chain showed up just a few times. Its antigen is not identified. One heparinised draw, averaging about 116 mL, was taken per donor. Expressed TCRB transcripts were sequenced because the isolated RNA had all been reverse transcribed beforehand. Assay used: immunoSEQ multiplex PCR; TCRdb lists only in-frame clones, some missing. Altogether about 260,000 clones are present, 20% being singletons, with the ten largest covering 0.028%. These data originate in a study of beta chain features in type 1 diabetes. The CDR3 is 14 residues long. The V gene's germline CDR1 is SGHTA and CDR2 FQGTGA. Trimming took 0 bases from V and 9 from J, leaving 12 bases between them. Whole-study results and caveats: In every one of the four CD4+ subsets, TCRB CDR3s were moderately but significantly shorter in Type 1 diabetes patients. Any PCR bias toward short templates would affect both groups alike.

The sample taken for sequencing was naive CD4+ T cells from blood. The clonotype comes from a woman aged 40-49 years with type 1 diabetes. The chain is built from TRBV7-3 and TRBJ2-1; D is ambiguous. This chain's CDR3 is CASSLTATNVEQFF. CDR3 in DNA: TGTGCCAGCAGCTTAACGGCGACAAATGTTGAGCAGTTCTTC.